These 19 T cell receptor beta chains were sequenced from one sample in a study of radiation and T cells in renal cell carcinoma. Time point reported: blood 2 weeks post-SBRT. Treatment given: 15 Gy SBRT to primary tumor, nephrectomy 4 weeks later. Libraries were prepared by immunoSEQ multiplex PCR; TCRdb keeps only in-frame clonotypes and omits some of them. This table has 150,000 or so clones, roughly 87% appearing once. Here the sequenced sample was blood, taken from a patient whose treatment included radiotherapy and nephrectomy. Every receptor here comes from a woman aged 45 to 65 with renal cell carcinoma.

The chain carries TRBV18 and TRBJ1-6; TRBD1 matches 9 bases. CDR1 and CDR2 from the germline V gene are KGHSH and LQKENI. The CDR3 is made up of 15 amino acids. V lost 3 bases and J lost 6; bases outside the gene matches: 3. CDR3 nucleotide sequence: TGTGCCAGCTCACCTGGACAGGGGTCTAATTCACCCCTCCACTTT. This codes for CASSPGQGSNSPLHF. The whole variable domain, filled in from reference TRBV18 and TRBJ1-6, reads NAGVMQNPRHLVRRRGQEARLRCSPMKGHSHVYWYRQLPEEGLKFMVYLQKENIIDESGMPKERFSAEFPKEGPSILRIQQVVRGDSAAYFCASSPGQGSNSPLHFGNGTRLTVT.

This sequence joins TRBV19 and TRBJ1-5; 7 bases match TRBD1. CDR3 length equals 14 residues. V lost 6 bases, J lost 3 bases, and 5 bases stayed unmatched. Germline V gene lookup returns CDR1 LNHDA and CDR2 SQIVND (reference sequence). CDR3 nucleotides: TGTGCCAGTAGGCAGACAGGGACCAATCAGCCCCAGCATTTT. Amino acids: CASRQTGTNQPQHF.

This chain links TRBV25-1 with TRBJ2-7; no definite D call. The CDR3 loop spans 15 amino acids. V was cut by 3 bases and J by 4 bases, with 16 bases left in between. Germline CDR1 and CDR2: MGHDK and SYGVNS. The CDR3: CASSDARLGVYEQYF. For the CDR3, the DNA is TGTGCCAGCAGTGATGCCCGGCTAGGCGTGTACGAGCAGTACTTC.

The chain links TRBV29-1 to TRBJ1-1; tentatively, D is TRBD1 (6 bases). The V end was cut by 6 bases, the J end by 0 bases, with 14 bases between. Germline V gene sequence: CDR1 SQVTM, CDR2 ANQGSEA. The length of the CDR3 is 14 residues. The CDR3 region has the DNA TGCAGCGTCCAAGGGGGACACTTGAACACTGAAGCTTTCTTT. This codes for CSVQGGHLNTEAFF.

This chain joins TRBV19 and TRBJ1-4; no clear D. This CDR3 spans 14 amino acids. The V and J ends lost 7 bases and 8 bases respectively, with 17 bases between them. Germline V CDR1 and CDR2: LNHDA, SQIVND (reference sequence). CDR3 coding DNA: TGTGCCAGTAATCGCCCGGCCCGTGGGGAAAAACTGTTTTTT. It is translated as CASNRPARGEKLFF.

This sequence joins TRBV6-1 and TRBJ1-2; tentatively, D is TRBD1 (5 bases). Trimming left V 7 bases short and J 0 bases short, with 9 bases between. The germline gives CDR1 MNHNS, CDR2 SASEGT. This CDR3 region has 13 residues. In DNA form, the CDR3 reads TGTGCCAGCATACCAGGGCCTAACTATGGCTACACCTTC. Residues: CASIPGPNYGYTF.

V and J are TRBV10-3 and TRBJ2-1, with a weak D call TRBD2 (7 bases). The CDR3 loop spans 17 amino acids. The V gene lost 3 bases and the J gene lost 0 bases, with 15 bases spanning the gap. CDR1 ENHRY and CDR2 SYGVKD come from the germline V gene. The CDR3 is CAISEDGGGRSYNEQFF. In nucleotides, the CDR3 is TGTGCCATCAGTGAAGATGGCGGGGGCCGCTCCTACAATGAGCAGTTCTTC.

The chain links TRBV6-4 to TRBJ2-2; D is ambiguous. Trimming took off 6 bases at V and 0 bases at J, with 8 bases between the two ends. Germline lookup yields CDR1 MRHNA and CDR2 SNTAGT. This CDR3 comprises 14 residues. This CDR3 reads CASSARPNTGELFF. The CDR3 coding sequence is TGTGCCAGCAGCGCCCGCCCGAACACCGGGGAGCTGTTTTTT.

The chain recombines TRBV15 with TRBJ1-1; D uncertain. CDR1 LNHNV and CDR2 YYDKDF come from the germline V gene (reference sequence). Trimming left V 2 bases short and J 2 bases short, with 12 bases between. This CDR3 region has 15 residues. In DNA form, the CDR3 reads TGTGCCACCAGCAGATTCGACTACGTTAACACTGAAGCTTTCTTT. It translates to CATSRFDYVNTEAFF.

V gene TRBV11-2 combines with J gene TRBJ1-3; D not certain. This CDR3 comprises 14 residues. In germline, CDR1 is SGHAT, CDR2 FQNNGV. The ends were cut back, 4 bases at V and 0 bases at J, with 7 bases in the middle. This CDR3 is CASSSDISGNTIYF. The CDR3 bases are TGTGCCAGCAGCTCGGATATCTCTGGAAACACCATATATTTT. Combining the CDR3 with reference TRBV11-2 and TRBJ1-3 gives the whole variable domain EAGVAQSPRYKIIEKRQSVAFWCNPISGHATLYWYQQILGQGPKLLIQFQNNGVVDDSQLPKDRFSAERLKGVDSTLKIQPAKLEDSAVYLCASSSDISGNTIYFGEGSWLTVV.

The chain recombines TRBV19 with TRBJ1-5; no clear D gene. The V end lost 7 bases, the J end lost 2 bases, and 9 bases lay between the germline ends. The CDR3 extends over 13 amino acids. Germline V gene data show CDR1 as LNHDA and CDR2 as SQIVND (reference sequence). CDR3 loop: CASTMRGNQPQHF. The CDR3, as DNA: TGTGCCAGTACCATGAGGGGCAATCAGCCCCAGCATTTT.

The V gene is TRBV6-6, the J gene TRBJ1-5; perhaps TRBD1 as D (6 bases). V was pared by 5 bases and J by 6 bases, with 14 bases between. Germline loops: CDR1 MNHNY, CDR2 SVGAGI (reference sequence). The CDR3 sequence is 14 residues long. Here the CDR3 reads CASSDHRAGQPQHF. Here the CDR3 DNA reads TGTGCCAGCAGTGACCACAGGGCTGGTCAGCCCCAGCATTTT.

The chain combines TRBV12-5 with TRBJ2-6, with no clear D. Trimming removed 2 bases at V and 1 base at J, with 9 bases between. The CDR3 is 16 residues long. Germline assignment: CDR1 LGHNT and CDR2 FRNRAP. DNA of the CDR3: TGTGCTAGTGGTTTGACTGGTAGATCTGGGGCCAACGTCCTGACTTTC. It codes for CASGLTGRSGANVLTF.

The chain employs TRBV7-9 and TRBJ1-3; unclear D gene. CDR1 and CDR2 (germline): SEHNR, FQNEAQ (reference sequence). V lost 3 bases and J lost 5, with 5 bases in between. The CDR3 sequence is 12 residues long. CDR3 DNA sequence: TGTGCCAGCAGCTTGATCCGAAACACCATATATTTT. The encoded protein is CASSLIRNTIYF.

Concerning this clone: Other DNA sequences within the sample encode an identical CDR3. V usage is TRBV19 and J usage is TRBJ2-7; 8 nucleotides match TRBD1. The CDR3 runs to 14 residues. Germline-derived CDR1 and CDR2 are LNHDA and SQIVND (reference sequence). The V gene end was trimmed by 3 bases and the J gene end by 0 bases; junction bases not matched to a gene: 1. The CDR3 region has the DNA TGTGCCAGTAGTATTGGACAGGGCTCCTACGAGCAGTACTTC. It encodes CASSIGQGSYEQYF.

The chain couples TRBV7-9 to TRBJ2-7; no clear D gene. Germline CDR1 and CDR2: SEHNR and FQNEAQ (reference sequence). The CDR3 totals 12 residues. V was shortened by 0 bases and J by 6 bases, with 6 bases between the two germline ends. The DNA of the CDR3 is TGTGCCAGCAGCTTAGCCGCTAGCGAGCAGTACTTC. Protein product: CASSLAASEQYF.

The chain recombines TRBV9 with TRBJ2-3, with D perhaps matching TRBD2 (5 bases). This CDR3 comprises 15 residues. The germline V gene encodes CDR1 SGDLS and CDR2 YYNGEE. V gave up 5 bases and J gave up 4 bases, with 17 bases separating them. The chain's CDR3 is CASRHDLEGSDTQYF. CDR3 DNA sequence: TGTGCCAGCAGACATGACCTCGAGGGTTCAGATACGCAGTATTTT.

This clone was detected only a few times. The chain is built from TRBV7-3 and TRBJ2-1; D gene uncertain. CDR3 length: 15 residues. Germline assignment: CDR1 SGHTA and CDR2 FQGTGA. V shed 2 bases and J shed 0 bases, with 8 bases lying between them. The CDR3 loop reads CASSLGPSSYNEQFF. The DNA of the CDR3 is TGTGCCAGCAGCTTAGGACCGAGCTCCTACAATGAGCAGTTCTTC.

The rearrangement joins TRBV6-6 to TRBJ2-5; D is unclear. The V gene's germline CDR1 is MNHNY and CDR2 SVGAGI (reference sequence). The V gene lost 2 bases and the J gene lost 1 base, with 8 bases spanning the gap. The CDR3 runs 14 residues. The CDR3: CASSYVRSQETQYF. In DNA, the CDR3 is TGTGCCAGCAGTTACGTTCGCAGCCAAGAGACCCAGTACTTC.